The source of this T cell receptor beta chain is a study of shared T cell receptors in the human thymus. The CDR3 loop spans 14 amino acids. The V and J ends lost 9 bases and 2 bases respectively, with 17 bases between them. The V gene's germline CDR1 is SNHLY and CDR2 FYNNEI. Generated by immunoSEQ multiplex PCR, the TCRdb table keeps only in-frame clones and is missing some. The sample has approximately 660,000 clones, more than 75% seen once. This sample was also put to use in a study of human thymus T cells.

The clonotype was recovered from a boy younger than two with a congenital heart defect. The chain couples TRBV2 to TRBJ2-7; D not certain. The sequencing input was thymocytes. CDR3 protein: CARPERDVTYEQYF. The CDR3 DNA reads TGTGCCAGACCTGAGCGCGACGTTACCTACGAGCAGTACTTC. Filled out from reference TRBV2 and TRBJ2-7, the complete variable domain reads EPEVTQTPSHQVTQMGQEVILRCVPISNHLYFYWYRQILGQKVEFLVSFYNNEISEKSEIFDDQFSVERPDGSNFTLKIRSTKLEDSAMYFCARPERDVTYEQYFGPGTRLTVT.